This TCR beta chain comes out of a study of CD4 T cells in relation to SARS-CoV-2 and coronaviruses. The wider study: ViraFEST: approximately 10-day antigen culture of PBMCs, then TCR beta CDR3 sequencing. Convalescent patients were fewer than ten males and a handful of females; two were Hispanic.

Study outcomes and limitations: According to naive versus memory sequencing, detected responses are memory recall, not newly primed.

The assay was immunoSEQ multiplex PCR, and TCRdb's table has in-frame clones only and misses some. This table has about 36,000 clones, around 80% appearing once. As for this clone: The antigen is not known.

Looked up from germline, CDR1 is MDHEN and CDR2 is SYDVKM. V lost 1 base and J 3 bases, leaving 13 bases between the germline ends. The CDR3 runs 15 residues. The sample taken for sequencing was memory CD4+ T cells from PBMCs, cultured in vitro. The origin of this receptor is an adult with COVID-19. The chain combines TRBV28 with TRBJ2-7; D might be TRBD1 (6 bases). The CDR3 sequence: CASSLSPDSSYEQYF. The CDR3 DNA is TGTGCCAGCAGTTTATCCCCGGACAGTAGCTACGAGCAGTACTTC.